A single sample is the source of the 5 T cell receptor beta chains below, sequenced in a study of shared clonotypes between healthy human individuals. Here immunoSEQ multiplex PCR was the method, and the copy in TCRdb shows in-frame clones only, minus some. Here the sample spans some 450,000 clones, roughly 80% being singletons. The sequenced sample was PBMCs. These receptors were collected from a middle-aged woman in good health. Some clones in this sample may be carry-over from other donors' samples.

CDR3 amino acids: CASSLGQKSEQFF. CDR3 sequence (DNA): TGCGCCAGCAGCTTGGGTCAGAAGAGTGAGCAGTTCTTC. This chain joins TRBV5-1 and TRBJ2-1; no definite D call. The CDR3 consists of 13 residues. Germline V CDR1 and CDR2: SGHRS, YFSETQ. V lost 0 bases to trimming and J lost 9 bases, with 10 bases between them.

This chain links TRBV9 with TRBJ2-1, with D unresolved. The germline V gene has CDR1 SGDLS and CDR2 YYNGEE. The CDR3 contains 18 residues. V was cut by 0 bases and J by 4 bases, with 20 bases left in between. The CDR3 DNA is TGTGCCAGCAGCGTAGCTCTTCGGACGGGCCCTGGTTACAATGAGCAGTTCTTC. Translation gives CASSVALRTGPGYNEQFF.

The chain has TRBV2 and TRBJ2-5; 8 bases match TRBD1. The trim removed 9 bases at V and 5 bases at J, leaving 8 bases unmatched. CDR3 length: 13 residues. Per the germline V gene, CDR1 is SNHLY and CDR2 is FYNNEI. This CDR3 is CARRTGWSETQYF. The CDR3 nucleotides read TGTGCCAGGCGGACAGGGTGGTCGGAGACCCAGTACTTC. The entire variable domain, with the rest obtained from reference TRBV2 and TRBJ2-5, is as follows: EPEVTQTPSHQVTQMGQEVILRCVPISNHLYFYWYRQILGQKVEFLVSFYNNEISEKSEIFDDQFSVERPDGSNFTLKIRSTKLEDSAMYFCARRTGWSETQYFGPGTRLLVL.

Turning to this clone: Given a far larger clone just one base away, this is likely a sequencing read error. Other DNA sequences in the sample encode the same CDR3. V and J are TRBV18 and TRBJ2-3; D may be TRBD2 (5 bases). V was shortened by 6 bases and J by 6 bases, with 10 bases between the two germline ends. The germline CDR1 and CDR2 sequences are KGHSH and LQKENI. This CDR3 is 12 amino acids long. CDR3 region: CASSLEADTQYF. In nucleotides, the CDR3 is TGTGCCAGCTCCCTGGAGGCGGATACGCAGTATTTT.

The V gene is TRBV7-2, the J gene TRBJ2-3; D possibly matches TRBD1 or TRBD2 (5 bases each). Looked up from germline, CDR1 is SGHTA and CDR2 is FQGNSA. This CDR3 has 13 residues. V shed 5 bases and J shed 6 bases, with 12 bases lying between them. The CDR3 DNA reads as TGTGCCAGCAGCCCGGGGCGGTTGGATACGCAGTATTTT. Translating it yields CASSPGRLDTQYF.